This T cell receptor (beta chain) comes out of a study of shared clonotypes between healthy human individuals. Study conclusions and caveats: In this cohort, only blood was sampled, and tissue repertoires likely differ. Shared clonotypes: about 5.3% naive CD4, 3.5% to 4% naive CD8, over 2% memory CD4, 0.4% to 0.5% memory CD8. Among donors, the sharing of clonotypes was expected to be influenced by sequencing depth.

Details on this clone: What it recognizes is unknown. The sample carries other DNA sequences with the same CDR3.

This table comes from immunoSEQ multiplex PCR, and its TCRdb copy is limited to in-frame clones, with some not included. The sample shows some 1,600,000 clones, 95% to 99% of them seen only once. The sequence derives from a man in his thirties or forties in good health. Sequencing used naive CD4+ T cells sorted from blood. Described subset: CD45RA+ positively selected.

Here the CDR3 DNA reads TGTGCCAGCAGTGAGGCCGGGACCTACGAGCAGTACTTC. Protein product: CASSEAGTYEQYF. This sequence joins TRBV6-1 and TRBJ2-7, with a tentative D call TRBD2 (5 bases). The V and J ends lost 3 bases and 2 bases respectively, with 8 bases between them. CDR1 and CDR2 (germline): MNHNS, SASEGT. The CDR3 is made up of 13 amino acids.